This TCR beta chain was sequenced in a study of shared clonotypes between healthy human individuals. Study-wide findings and caveats: Shared clonotypes: about 5% naive CD4, about 3.3% naive CD8, roughly 2.4% memory CD4, more than 0.3% memory CD8.

As regards this clone: Its antigen remains unidentified.

In germline, CDR1 is SQVTM, CDR2 ANQGSEA. This CDR3 has 12 amino acids. Between the trimmed V and J ends, which lost 7 bases and 1 base, there was a span of 7 bases. In the naive CD8 group, cells lacked CD45RO and were positively selected for CCR7, so terminally differentiated effector memory CD45RA+ cells were left out. Splitting of each subset's genomic DNA was done evenly across several immunoSEQ plates. This table comes from immunoSEQ multiplex PCR, and its TCRdb copy is limited to in-frame clones, with some not included. The sample yields millions of clones, approximately 95% seen once. Sequencing was carried out using naive CD8+ T cells sorted from blood. The chain joins TRBV29-1 to TRBJ2-2, with D hard to call. This TCR derives from a man aged 18 to 29 in good health. The CDR3 sequence: CSGWVNTGELFF. CDR3 DNA: TGCAGCGGTTGGGTGAACACCGGGGAGCTGTTTTTT.